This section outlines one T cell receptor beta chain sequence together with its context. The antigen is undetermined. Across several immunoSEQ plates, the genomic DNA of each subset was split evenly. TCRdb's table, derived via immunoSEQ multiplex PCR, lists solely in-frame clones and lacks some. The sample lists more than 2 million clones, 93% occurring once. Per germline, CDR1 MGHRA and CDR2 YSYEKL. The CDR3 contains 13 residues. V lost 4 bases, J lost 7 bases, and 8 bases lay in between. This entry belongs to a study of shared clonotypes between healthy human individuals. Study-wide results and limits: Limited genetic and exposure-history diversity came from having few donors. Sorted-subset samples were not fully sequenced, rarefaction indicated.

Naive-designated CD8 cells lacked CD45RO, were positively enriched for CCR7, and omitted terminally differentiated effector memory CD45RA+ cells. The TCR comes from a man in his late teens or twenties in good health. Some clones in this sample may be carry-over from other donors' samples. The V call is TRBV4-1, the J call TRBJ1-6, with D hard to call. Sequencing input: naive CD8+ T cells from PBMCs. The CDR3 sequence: CASSLQMNSPLHF. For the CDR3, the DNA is TGCGCCAGCAGCCTCCAGATGAATTCACCCCTCCACTTT.